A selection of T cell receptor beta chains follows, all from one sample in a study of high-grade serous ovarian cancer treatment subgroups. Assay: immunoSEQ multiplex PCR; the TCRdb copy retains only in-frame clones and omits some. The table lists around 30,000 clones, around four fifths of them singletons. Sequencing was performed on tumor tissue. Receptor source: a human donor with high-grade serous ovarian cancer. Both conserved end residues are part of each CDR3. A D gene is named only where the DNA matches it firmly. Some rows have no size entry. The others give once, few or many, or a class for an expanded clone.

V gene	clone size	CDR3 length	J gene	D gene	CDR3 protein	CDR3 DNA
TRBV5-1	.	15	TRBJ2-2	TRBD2	CASSLTSGRLGELFF	TGCGCCAGCAGCTTGACTAGCGGGAGATTAGGGGAGCTGTTTTTT
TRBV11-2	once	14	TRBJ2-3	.	CASSLTGGENTQYF	TGTGCCAGCAGCTTAACAGGGGGGGAGAATACGCAGTATTTT
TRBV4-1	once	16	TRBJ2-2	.	CASSQDWIVNTGELFF	TGCGCCAGCAGCCAAGATTGGATAGTAAACACCGGGGAGCTGTTTTTT
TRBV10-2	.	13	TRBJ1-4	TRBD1	CASKQGINEKLFF	TGCGCCAGCAAACAGGGGATTAATGAAAAACTGTTTTTT
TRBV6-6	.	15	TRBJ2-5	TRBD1	CASSPGGTYQETQYF	TGTGCCAGCAGTCCAGGGGGAACGTACCAAGAGACCCAGTACTTC
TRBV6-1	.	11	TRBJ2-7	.	CATTGYYEQYF	TGTGCCACCACGGGGTACTACGAGCAGTACTTC
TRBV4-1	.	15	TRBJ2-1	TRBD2	CASSQDPSGEDEQFF	TGCGCCAGCAGCCAAGATCCTAGCGGGGAGGATGAGCAGTTCTTC
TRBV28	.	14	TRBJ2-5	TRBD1	CASRLGQGFETQYF	TGTGCCAGCAGGTTGGGACAGGGGTTTGAGACCCAGTACTTC
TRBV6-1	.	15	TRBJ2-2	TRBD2	CASSESWGLAGGLFF	TGTGCCAGCAGTGAAAGTTGGGGACTAGCGGGAGGGCTGTTTTTT
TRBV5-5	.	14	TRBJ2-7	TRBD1	CASSLGDSTYEQYF	TGTGCCAGCAGCTTGGGGGACAGCACCTACGAGCAGTACTTC
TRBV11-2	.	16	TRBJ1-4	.	CASSSLRLGTNEKLFF	TGTGCCAGCAGCTCCCTGCGGCTCGGAACTAATGAAAAACTGTTTTTT
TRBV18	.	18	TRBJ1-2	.	CASSPTPRLLSANYGYTF	TGTGCCAGCTCACCAACCCCCAGATTGCTCTCAGCTAACTATGGCTACACCTTC
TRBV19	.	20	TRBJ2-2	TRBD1	CASSIGWDRVSPSGEDGLFF	TGTGCCAGTAGTATAGGTTGGGACAGGGTATCCCCGTCCGGAGAGGATGGGCTGTTTTTT
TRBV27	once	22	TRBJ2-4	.	CASSVARTVGRQEGLGKNIQYF	TGTGCCAGCAGTGTGGCGCGCACCGTTGGACGACAGGAGGGGCTTGGCAAAAACATTCAGTACTTC
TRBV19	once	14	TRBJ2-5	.	CASRESSRRETQYF	TGTGCCAGTAGAGAGTCTAGCAGACGAGAGACCCAGTACTTC
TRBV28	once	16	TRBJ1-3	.	CASRVERGHTGNTIYF	TGTGCCAGCAGGGTGGAGCGGGGCCACACTGGAAACACCATATATTTT
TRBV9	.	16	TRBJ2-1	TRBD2	CASSVAPSGNYNEQFF	TGTGCCAGCAGCGTAGCGCCCAGCGGGAATTACAATGAGCAGTTCTTC
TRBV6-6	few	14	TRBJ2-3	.	CASTVEYYADTQYF	TGTGCCAGCACCGTGGAGTATTATGCAGATACGCAGTATTTT
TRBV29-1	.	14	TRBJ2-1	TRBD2	CSAEGTSGIREQFF	TGCAGCGCCGAGGGGACTAGCGGGATCAGGGAGCAGTTCTTC
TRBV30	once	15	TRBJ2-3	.	CAWTRQALATDTQYF	TGTGCCTGGACCCGACAGGCGCTAGCCACAGATACGCAGTATTTT
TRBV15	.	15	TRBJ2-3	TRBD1	CATSRDGDRTDTQYF	TGTGCCACCAGCAGAGATGGGGACAGGACAGATACGCAGTATTTT